The clone carrying this T cell receptor (beta chain) was counted at least ten times. Its antigen is currently unknown. The sample is drawn from a study of CD8 T cells in ankylosing spondylitis. Study conclusions and caveats: Significant enrichment of disease-linked clones was reported in matched ankylosing spondylitis synovial fluid. Those disease-linked clones were CD8+; they were also relatively rare in peripheral blood. A TCR beta motif of fewer than 10 highly homologous variants seemed to mark ankylosing spondylitis blood.

Germline-derived CDR1 and CDR2 are SGHVS and FQNEAQ. CDR3 size: 16 residues. The ends lost 5 bases at V and 0 bases at J; junction bases unmatched: 4. For TCR beta, libraries came from quantitative 5'-RACE with molecular barcodes. TCRdb re-called the 5' RACE reads with MiXCR, one entry per CDR3 protein. The repertoire holds about 240,000 distinct CDR3 sequences, with around 7.8% as singletons. The rearrangement uses TRBV7-8 and TRBJ2-3, with 11 bases aligning to TRBD2. Sequences were obtained from blood, either unsorted or a sorted T cell fraction (not recorded which). This receptor was taken from a male donor with ankylosing spondylitis or in good health (not recorded which). CDR3 sequence (DNA): TGTGCCAGCAGCGCGGGACTAGCGGTTAGCACAGATACGCAGTATTTT. Amino acid sequence: CASSAGLAVSTDTQYF.